These 22 T cell receptor beta chains came from one sample sequenced in a study of blood T cell repertoires in COVID-19. Sequencing used immunoSEQ multiplex PCR; TCRdb keeps in-frame clones, though not all of them. The sample gives over 60,000 clones, about 90% of which show up once; around 0.52% is in the top ten. Sequenced sample: peripheral blood. The receptors shown here come from a middle-aged man with COVID-19, enrolled during active disease.

This clone has only one observation. The V and J genes are TRBV4-3 and TRBJ2-3, with 8 positions matching TRBD1. Germline loops: CDR1 LGHNA, CDR2 YSLEER. There are 14 residues in the CDR3. V dropped 4 bases and J dropped 4; count of bases not matched to a gene: 4. The CDR3 DNA reads as TGCGCCAGCAGCCCAGACAGGGGAGCAGATACGCAGTATTTT. It codes for CASSPDRGADTQYF.

This clone was seen a single time. The chain combines TRBV5-1 with TRBJ2-1; TRBD2 aligns across 7 bases. Germline V gene sequence: CDR1 SGHRS, CDR2 YFSETQ. The CDR3 extends over 12 amino acids. Unmatched junction bases numbered 8, after V lost 7 bases and J lost 10 bases. The CDR3 loop reads CASGTGLSEQFF. The CDR3 bases are TGCGCCAGCGGGACGGGACTATCCGAGCAGTTCTTC.

This sequence joins TRBV6-5 and TRBJ2-1; D possibly corresponds to TRBD2 (5 bases). V gave up 2 bases and J gave up 9 bases, with 14 bases separating them. Germline loops: CDR1 MNHEY, CDR2 SVGAGI. This CDR3 region has 14 residues. CDR3 sequence (DNA): TGTGCCAGCAGTTACGATCAAGCGGCCATTGAGCAGTTCTTC. It specifies CASSYDQAAIEQFF.

The V and J genes are TRBV28 and TRBJ2-3; D perhaps matches TRBD2 (5 bases). Germline V gene data show CDR1 as MDHEN and CDR2 as SYDVKM. The CDR3 is made up of 11 amino acids. Between the trimmed V and J ends, which lost 8 bases and 6 bases, there was a span of 9 bases. CDR3 DNA sequence: TGTGCCAGCGGGGAGCGGGATACGCAGTATTTT. Translating gives CASGERDTQYF.

With regard to this clone: At the DNA level, this CDR3 is encoded by other sequences in the same sample as well. The chain recombines TRBV7-2 with TRBJ1-1; D remains ambiguous. Deletions cut 1 base from V and 2 bases from J, with 5 bases between. The CDR3 length is 13 residues. The germline V gene has CDR1 SGHTA and CDR2 FQGNSA. The CDR3 nucleotides read TGTGCCAGCAGCTTAGACAGAAACACTGAAGCTTTCTTT. Protein sequence: CASSLDRNTEAFF.

The chain employs TRBV7-8 and TRBJ2-5; D is possibly TRBD2 (5 bases). The CDR3 loop spans 13 amino acids. Trimming left V 7 bases short and J 1 base short, with 10 bases between. Germline V CDR1 and CDR2: SGHVS, FQNEAQ. CDR3 sequence (DNA): TGTGCCAGCACCCCGAGGGCCCAAGAGACCCAGTACTTC. Its translation is CASTPRAQETQYF.

The chain recombines TRBV14 with TRBJ2-1; 7 bases agree with TRBD2. This CDR3 region has 17 residues. Per the germline V gene, CDR1 is SGHDN and CDR2 is FVKESK. J was trimmed by 1 base and V by 2 bases; bases with no gene match: 8. This CDR3 is CASSQTGLADSYNEQFF. As DNA, the CDR3 is TGTGCCAGCAGCCAAACTGGGCTAGCGGATTCCTACAATGAGCAGTTCTTC.

This chain connects TRBV9 to TRBJ2-7; D possibly corresponds to TRBD2 (5 bases). Trimming cost V 3 bases and J 0 bases, with 13 bases left between them. The germline V gene has CDR1 SGDLS and CDR2 YYNGEE. This CDR3 is built from 15 residues. CDR3 nucleotide sequence: TGTGCCAGCAGCGCGGGATTCAGGAGCTCCTACGAGCAGTACTTC. It specifies CASSAGFRSSYEQYF.

The rearrangement uses TRBV24-1 and TRBJ2-7; 13 bases map to TRBD2. This CDR3 is built from 17 residues. Germline trimming cut 3 bases from V and 3 bases from J; bases unmatched to any gene: 7. In germline, CDR1 is KGHDR, CDR2 SFDVKD. The CDR3 bases are TGTGCCACCAGTGATCCACTACTAGCGGGAGGGTACTACGAGCAGTACTTC. It yields the protein CATSDPLLAGGYYEQYF.

This clone was counted a single time. This chain joins TRBV7-9 and TRBJ1-1; D not resolved. Trimming removed 4 bases from V and 5 bases from J, with 11 bases in between. Germline CDR1 SEHNR, CDR2 FQNEAQ (reference sequence). The CDR3 consists of 13 residues. Here the CDR3 reads CASSSLIDTEAFF. DNA for the CDR3: TGTGCCAGCAGCTCCCTCATAGATACTGAAGCTTTCTTT.

The rearrangement uses TRBV6-5 and TRBJ2-1; 9 bases agree with TRBD2. CDR3 size: 16 residues. Per germline, CDR1 MNHEY and CDR2 SVGAGI. V gave up 2 bases and J gave up 5 bases; unmatched junction bases: 7. The CDR3 sequence is CASSYLAGNVHNEQFF. In nucleotides, the CDR3 is TGTGCCAGCAGTTACCTAGCGGGAAACGTCCACAATGAGCAGTTCTTC.

J is TRBJ1-1 and V is TRBV2; 8 bases are a match to TRBD1. The germline gives CDR1 SNHLY, CDR2 FYNNEI. V dropped 8 bases and J dropped 1; count of bases not matched to a gene: 6. This CDR3 has 14 residues. The CDR3 sequence: CASRRGTGNTEAFF. DNA of the CDR3: TGTGCCAGCCGGCGAGGGACAGGGAACACTGAAGCTTTCTTT.

The chain joins TRBV5-4 to TRBJ2-2, with TRBD1 matching 8 bases. Germline CDR1 and CDR2: SGHNT and YYREEE (reference sequence). The CDR3 loop spans 16 amino acids. With 4 bases clipped from V and 3 bases from J, the junction kept 8 bases outside the gene matches. DNA for the CDR3: TGTGCCAGCAGCCTCCCCGGGACAGGCTACACCGGGGAGCTGTTTTTT. Translating gives CASSLPGTGYTGELFF.

This chain joins TRBV6-1 and TRBJ1-2; D may be TRBD1 (6 bases). V gave up 3 bases and J gave up 4 bases, with 18 bases separating them. This CDR3 contains 16 residues. Per germline, CDR1 MNHNS and CDR2 SASEGT. CDR3 nucleotides: TGTGCCAGCAGTGATCTTGCCGGGCAGGGGAGCTATGGCTACACCTTC. This translates into CASSDLAGQGSYGYTF.

The chain combines TRBV19 with TRBJ2-7; 9 bases fit TRBD2. The ends lost 1 base at V and 0 bases at J; junction bases unmatched: 1. Germline V gives CDR1 LNHDA, CDR2 SQIVND (reference sequence). This CDR3 has 15 residues. The CDR3: CASSIASGASYEQYF. The DNA of the CDR3 is TGTGCCAGTAGTATAGCTAGCGGGGCCTCCTACGAGCAGTACTTC.

About this clone itself: An end of the junction does not agree with germline; a read error may underlie this. V usage is TRBV4-3 and J usage is TRBJ2-7, with TRBD1 matching over 8 bases. The CDR3 contains 16 residues. Germline V CDR1 and CDR2: LGHNA, YSLEER. CDR3 sequence (DNA): TGCGCCGGCAGCCAAGTTTGGGGACAGGCTTCCTACGAGCAGTACTTC. Protein product: CAGSQVWGQASYEQYF.

V gene TRBV29-1 combines with J gene TRBJ1-1; D is unresolved. The CDR3 sequence is 11 residues long. Germline-derived CDR1 and CDR2 are SQVTM and ANQGSEA. V lost 4 bases and J lost 4, with 7 bases in between. The CDR3 sequence is CSVVRSTEAFF. The CDR3 nucleotides read TGCAGCGTTGTCCGTAGCACTGAAGCTTTCTTT.

The chain uses TRBV6-5 and TRBJ1-6; D not resolved. The V end was cut by 4 bases, the J end by 4 bases, with 11 bases between. The CDR3 consists of 15 residues. The germline V gene has CDR1 MNHEY and CDR2 SVGAGI. Here the CDR3 DNA reads TGTGCCAGCAGTTCATCGGGGTTTTATAATTCACCCCTCCACTTT. This codes for CASSSSGFYNSPLHF.

The chain combines TRBV5-1 with TRBJ1-1; D possibly corresponds to TRBD1 (6 bases). Looked up from germline, CDR1 is SGHRS and CDR2 is YFSETQ. The V end was cut by 6 bases, the J end by 1 base, with 19 bases between. The CDR3 has 16 residues. CDR3 sequence reads: CASTVDSLMTNTEAFF. DNA for the CDR3: TGCGCCAGCACAGTGGACAGCCTCATGACGAACACTGAAGCTTTCTTT.

The CDR3 region has the DNA TGCAGCGTAGCCCCCGGACAAATTAACACTGAAGCTTTCTTT. The encoded protein is CSVAPGQINTEAFF. This chain links TRBV29-1 with TRBJ1-1; possible D gene TRBD1, 5 bases. Trimming left V 6 bases short and J 2 bases short, with 16 bases between. This CDR3 spans 14 amino acids. Germline V lookup: CDR1 SQVTM, CDR2 ANQGSEA.

This rearrangement joins TRBV9 to TRBJ1-5, with 10 bases aligning to TRBD1. J gave up 6 bases and V 2 bases, and 5 bases lay outside the gene matches. The CDR3 contains 15 residues. Germline-derived CDR1 and CDR2 are SGDLS and YYNGEE. The CDR3: CASSVGQGIGQPQHF. In DNA form, the CDR3 reads TGTGCCAGCAGCGTGGGACAGGGGATTGGTCAGCCCCAGCATTTT. Drawing the rest from reference TRBV9 and TRBJ1-5, the complete variable domain is DSGVTQTPKHLITATGQRVTLRCSPRSGDLSVYWYQQSLDQGLQFLIQYYNGEERAKGNILERFSAQQFPDLHSELNLSSLELGDSALYFCASSVGQGIGQPQHFGDGTRLSIL.

This chain uses TRBV3-1 (or the pseudogene TRBV3-2) with TRBJ1-1; no reliable D call. Trimming took 1 base from V and 5 from J, leaving 8 bases between them. The CDR3 totals 13 residues. Germline V gene sequence: CDR1 LGHDT, CDR2 YNNKEL (reference sequence). The CDR3 DNA follows: TGTGCCAGCAGCCAAGTTATAGCTACTGAAGCTTTCTTT. Translating it yields CASSQVIATEAFF.